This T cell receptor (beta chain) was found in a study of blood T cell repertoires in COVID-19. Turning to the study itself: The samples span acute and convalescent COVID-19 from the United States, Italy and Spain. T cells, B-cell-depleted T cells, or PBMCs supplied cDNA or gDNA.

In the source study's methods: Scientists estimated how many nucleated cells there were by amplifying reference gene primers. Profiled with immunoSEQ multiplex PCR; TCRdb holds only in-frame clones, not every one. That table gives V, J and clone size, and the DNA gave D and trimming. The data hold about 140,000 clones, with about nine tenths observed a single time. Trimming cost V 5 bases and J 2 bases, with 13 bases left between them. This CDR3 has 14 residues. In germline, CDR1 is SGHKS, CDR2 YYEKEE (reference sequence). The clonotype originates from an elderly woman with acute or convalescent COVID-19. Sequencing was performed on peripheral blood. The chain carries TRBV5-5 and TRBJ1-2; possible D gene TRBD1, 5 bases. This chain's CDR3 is CASSQTAPNYGYTF. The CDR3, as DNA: TGTGCCAGCAGTCAGACAGCCCCCAACTATGGCTACACCTTC.